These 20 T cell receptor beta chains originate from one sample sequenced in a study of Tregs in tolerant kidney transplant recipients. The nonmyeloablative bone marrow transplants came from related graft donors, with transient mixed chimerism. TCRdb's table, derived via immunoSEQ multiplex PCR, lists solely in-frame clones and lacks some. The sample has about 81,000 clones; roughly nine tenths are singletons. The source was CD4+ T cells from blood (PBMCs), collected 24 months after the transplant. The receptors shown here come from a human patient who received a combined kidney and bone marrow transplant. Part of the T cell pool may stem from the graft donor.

The CDR3 is CASIDGSRGRANEQFF. CDR3 DNA: TGTGCCAGTATCGACGGGTCCAGGGGGAGAGCAAATGAGCAGTTCTTC. This chain uses TRBV19 with TRBJ2-1, with 7 nucleotides matching TRBD1. CDR3 length equals 16 residues. V lost 7 bases and J lost 7; bases outside the gene matches: 16. CDR1 LNHDA and CDR2 SQIVND come from the germline V gene (reference sequence).

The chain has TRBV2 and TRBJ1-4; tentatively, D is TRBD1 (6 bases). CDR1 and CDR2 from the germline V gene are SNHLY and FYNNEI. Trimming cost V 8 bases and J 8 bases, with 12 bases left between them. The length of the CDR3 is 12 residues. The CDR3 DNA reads TGTGCCAGCGGGGGGGCCGGGGAAAAACTGTTTTTT. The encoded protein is CASGGAGEKLFF.

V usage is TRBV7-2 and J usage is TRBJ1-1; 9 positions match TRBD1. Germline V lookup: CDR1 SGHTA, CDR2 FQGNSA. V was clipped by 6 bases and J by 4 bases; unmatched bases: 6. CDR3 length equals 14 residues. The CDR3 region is CASRRDRAVTEAFF. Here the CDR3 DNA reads TGTGCCAGCAGACGGGACAGGGCGGTCACTGAAGCTTTCTTT.

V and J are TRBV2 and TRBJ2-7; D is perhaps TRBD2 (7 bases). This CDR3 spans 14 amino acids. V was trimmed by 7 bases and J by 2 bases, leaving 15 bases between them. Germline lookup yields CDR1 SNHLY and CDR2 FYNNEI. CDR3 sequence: CASIRGARAYEQYF. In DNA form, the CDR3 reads TGTGCCAGCATACGGGGGGCTAGGGCCTACGAGCAGTACTTC. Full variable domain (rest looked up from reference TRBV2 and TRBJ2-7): EPEVTQTPSHQVTQMGQEVILRCVPISNHLYFYWYRQILGQKVEFLVSFYNNEISEKSEIFDDQFSVERPDGSNFTLKIRSTKLEDSAMYFCASIRGARAYEQYFGPGTRLTVT.

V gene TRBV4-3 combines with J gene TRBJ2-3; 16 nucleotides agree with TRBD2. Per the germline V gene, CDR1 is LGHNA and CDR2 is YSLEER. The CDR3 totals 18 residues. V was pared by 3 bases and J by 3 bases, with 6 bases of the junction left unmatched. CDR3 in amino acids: CASSQGLAGGPSTDTQYF. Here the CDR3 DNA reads TGCGCCAGCAGCCAGGGACTAGCGGGAGGGCCCTCGACAGATACGCAGTATTTT.

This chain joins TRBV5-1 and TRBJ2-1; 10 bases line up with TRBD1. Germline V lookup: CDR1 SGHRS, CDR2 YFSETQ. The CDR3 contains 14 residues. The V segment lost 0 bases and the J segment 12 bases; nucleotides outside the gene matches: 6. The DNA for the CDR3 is TGCGCCAGCAGCTTGGGGGCGACAGGGGGCGGGCAGTTCTTC. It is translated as CASSLGATGGGQFF.

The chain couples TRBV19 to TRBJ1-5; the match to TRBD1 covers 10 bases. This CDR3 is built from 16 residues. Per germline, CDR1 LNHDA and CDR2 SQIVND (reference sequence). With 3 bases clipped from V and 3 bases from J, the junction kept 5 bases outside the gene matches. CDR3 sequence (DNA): TGTGCCAGTAGTATGGGGGACAGGGGCAACAATCAGCCCCAGCATTTT. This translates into CASSMGDRGNNQPQHF.

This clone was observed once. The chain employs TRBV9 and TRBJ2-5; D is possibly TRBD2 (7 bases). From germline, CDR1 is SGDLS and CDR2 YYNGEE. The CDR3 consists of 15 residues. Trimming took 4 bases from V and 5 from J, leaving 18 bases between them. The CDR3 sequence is CASSPGGPRSETQYF. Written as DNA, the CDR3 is TGTGCCAGCAGCCCCGGGGGGCCCCGGTCTGAGACCCAGTACTTC. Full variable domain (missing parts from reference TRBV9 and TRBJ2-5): DSGVTQTPKHLITATGQRVTLRCSPRSGDLSVYWYQQSLDQGLQFLIQYYNGEERAKGNILERFSAQQFPDLHSELNLSSLELGDSALYFCASSPGGPRSETQYFGPGTRLLVL.

In nucleotides, the CDR3 is TGCAGCGCCGTCTCAGGGGATCTCTACGAGCAGTACTTC. Protein sequence: CSAVSGDLYEQYF. This chain connects TRBV29-1 to TRBJ2-7; tentative D call: TRBD1 (6 bases). The V and J ends lost 7 bases and 3 bases respectively, with 16 bases between them. CDR1 is SQVTM and CDR2 is ANQGSEA in the germline V gene. The CDR3 is made up of 13 amino acids.

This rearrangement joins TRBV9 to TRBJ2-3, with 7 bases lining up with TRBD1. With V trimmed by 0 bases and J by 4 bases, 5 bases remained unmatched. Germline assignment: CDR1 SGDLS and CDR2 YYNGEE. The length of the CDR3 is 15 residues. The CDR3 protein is CASSVEGQRPDTQYF. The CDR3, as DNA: TGTGCCAGCAGCGTAGAGGGACAGAGACCAGATACGCAGTATTTT.

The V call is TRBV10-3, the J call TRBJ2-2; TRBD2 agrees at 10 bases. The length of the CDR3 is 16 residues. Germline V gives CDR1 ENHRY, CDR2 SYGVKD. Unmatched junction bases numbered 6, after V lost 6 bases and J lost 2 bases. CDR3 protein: CAISNSGGYNTGELFF. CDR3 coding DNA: TGTGCCATCAGCAATAGCGGGGGGTATAACACCGGGGAGCTGTTTTTT.

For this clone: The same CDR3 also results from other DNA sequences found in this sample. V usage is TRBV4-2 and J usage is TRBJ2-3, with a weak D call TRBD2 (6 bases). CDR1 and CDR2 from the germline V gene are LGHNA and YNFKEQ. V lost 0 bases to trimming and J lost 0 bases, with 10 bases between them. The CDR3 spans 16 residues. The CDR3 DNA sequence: TGTGCCAGCAGCCAAGAGGATCGGGGGAGCACAGATACGCAGTATTTT. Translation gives CASSQEDRGSTDTQYF.

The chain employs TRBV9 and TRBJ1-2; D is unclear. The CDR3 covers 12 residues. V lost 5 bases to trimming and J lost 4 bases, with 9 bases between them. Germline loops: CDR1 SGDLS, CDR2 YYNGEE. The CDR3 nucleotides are TGTGCCAGCAGTGGGCCCCCCTATGGCTACACCTTC. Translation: CASSGPPYGYTF.

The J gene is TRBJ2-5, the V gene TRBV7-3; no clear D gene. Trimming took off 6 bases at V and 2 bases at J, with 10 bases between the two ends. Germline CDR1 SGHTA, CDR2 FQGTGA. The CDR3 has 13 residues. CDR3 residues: CASSIHRQETQYF. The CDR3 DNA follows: TGTGCCAGCAGTATTCACAGACAAGAGACCCAGTACTTC.

The CDR3 loop reads CASSQGWTGPNTGELFF. CDR3 nucleotides: TGCGCCAGCAGCCAAGGATGGACAGGGCCTAACACCGGGGAGCTGTTTTTT. This sequence joins TRBV4-3 and TRBJ2-2; 8 bases agree with TRBD1. The CDR3 loop spans 17 amino acids. Germline trimming cut 1 base from V and 2 bases from J; bases unmatched to any gene: 6. The germline CDR1 and CDR2 sequences are LGHNA and YSLEER.

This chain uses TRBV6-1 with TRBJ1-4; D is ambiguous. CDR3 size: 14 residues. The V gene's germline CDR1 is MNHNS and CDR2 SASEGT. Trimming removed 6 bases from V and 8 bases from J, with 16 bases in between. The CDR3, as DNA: TGTGCCAGCAGACCCCGTAGGGAGTCCGAAAAACTGTTTTTT. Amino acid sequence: CASRPRRESEKLFF.

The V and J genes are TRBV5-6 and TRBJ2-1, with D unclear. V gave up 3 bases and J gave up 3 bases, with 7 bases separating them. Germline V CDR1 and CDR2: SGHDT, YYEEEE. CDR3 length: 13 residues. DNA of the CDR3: TGTGCCAGCAGCTCGAGGTTCTACAATGAGCAGTTCTTC. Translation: CASSSRFYNEQFF.

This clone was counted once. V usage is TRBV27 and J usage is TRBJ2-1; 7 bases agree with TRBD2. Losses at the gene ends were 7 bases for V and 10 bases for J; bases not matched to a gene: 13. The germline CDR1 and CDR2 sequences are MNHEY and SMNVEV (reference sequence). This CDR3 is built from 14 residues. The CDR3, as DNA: TGTGCCAGCACGGGACTATCCCTTTCTATGGAGCAGTTCTTC. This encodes CASTGLSLSMEQFF.

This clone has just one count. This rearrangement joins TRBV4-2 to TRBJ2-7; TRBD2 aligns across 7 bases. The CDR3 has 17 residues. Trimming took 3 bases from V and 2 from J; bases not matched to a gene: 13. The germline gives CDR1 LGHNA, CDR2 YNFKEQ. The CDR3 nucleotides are TGTGCCAGCAGCCAGACTACCCTCGGGGGACTAACCTACGAGCAGTACTTC. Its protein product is CASSQTTLGGLTYEQYF.

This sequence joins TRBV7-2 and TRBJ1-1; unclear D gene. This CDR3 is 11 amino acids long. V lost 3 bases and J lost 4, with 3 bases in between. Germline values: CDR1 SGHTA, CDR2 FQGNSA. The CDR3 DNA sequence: TGTGCCAGCAGCTTCTTCACTGAAGCTTTCTTT. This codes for CASSFFTEAFF.